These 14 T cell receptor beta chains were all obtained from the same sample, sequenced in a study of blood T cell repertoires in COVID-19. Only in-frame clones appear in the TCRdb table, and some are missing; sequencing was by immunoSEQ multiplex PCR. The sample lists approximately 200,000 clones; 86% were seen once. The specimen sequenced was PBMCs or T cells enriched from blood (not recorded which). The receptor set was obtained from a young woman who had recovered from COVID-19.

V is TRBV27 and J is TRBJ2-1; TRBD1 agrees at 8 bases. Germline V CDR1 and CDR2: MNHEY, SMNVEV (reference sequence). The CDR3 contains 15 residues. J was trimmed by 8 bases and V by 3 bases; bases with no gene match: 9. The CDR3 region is CASSLRASGGDEQFF. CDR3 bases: TGTGCCAGCAGTTTGAGGGCCTCAGGGGGCGATGAGCAGTTCTTC.

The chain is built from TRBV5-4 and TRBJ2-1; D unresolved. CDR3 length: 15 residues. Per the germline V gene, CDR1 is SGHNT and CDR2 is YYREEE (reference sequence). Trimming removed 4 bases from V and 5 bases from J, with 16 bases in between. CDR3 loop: CASSREDGGDNEQFF. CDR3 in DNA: TGTGCCAGCAGCAGAGAAGACGGCGGAGACAATGAGCAGTTCTTC.

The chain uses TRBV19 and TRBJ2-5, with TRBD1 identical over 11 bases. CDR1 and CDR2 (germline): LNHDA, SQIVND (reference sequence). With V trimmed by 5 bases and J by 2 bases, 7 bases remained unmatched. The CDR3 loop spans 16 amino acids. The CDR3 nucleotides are TGTGCCAGTAGTGGACGGGACAGGGGGGTTCAAGAGACCCAGTACTTC. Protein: CASSGRDRGVQETQYF.

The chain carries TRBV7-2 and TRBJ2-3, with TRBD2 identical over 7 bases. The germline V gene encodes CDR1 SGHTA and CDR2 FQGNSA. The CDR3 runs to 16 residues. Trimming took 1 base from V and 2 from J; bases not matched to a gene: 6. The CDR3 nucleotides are TGTGCCAGCAGCTTAGAGGCTAGCGGCTACACAGATACGCAGTATTTT. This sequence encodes CASSLEASGYTDTQYF.

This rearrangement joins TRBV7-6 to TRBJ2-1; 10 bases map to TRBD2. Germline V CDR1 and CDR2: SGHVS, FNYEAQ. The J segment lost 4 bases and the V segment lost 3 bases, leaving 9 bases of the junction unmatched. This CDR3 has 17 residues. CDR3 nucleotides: TGTGCCAGCAGCTTGGGACAAAGCGGGAGGGGTTACAATGAGCAGTTCTTC. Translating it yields CASSLGQSGRGYNEQFF.

The CDR3 sequence: CASWDSANEKLFF. CDR3 nucleotides: TGTGCCAGCTGGGACAGCGCTAATGAAAAACTGTTTTTT. The chain couples TRBV28 to TRBJ1-4; 7 nucleotides agree with TRBD1. The CDR3 length is 13 residues. With 8 bases clipped from V and 3 bases from J, the junction kept 3 bases outside the gene matches. Germline loops: CDR1 MDHEN, CDR2 SYDVKM.

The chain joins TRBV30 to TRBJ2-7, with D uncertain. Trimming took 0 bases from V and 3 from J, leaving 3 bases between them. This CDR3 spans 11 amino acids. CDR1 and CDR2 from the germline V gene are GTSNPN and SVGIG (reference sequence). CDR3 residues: CAWSVSYEQYF. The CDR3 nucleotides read TGTGCCTGGAGTGTCAGCTACGAGCAGTACTTC.

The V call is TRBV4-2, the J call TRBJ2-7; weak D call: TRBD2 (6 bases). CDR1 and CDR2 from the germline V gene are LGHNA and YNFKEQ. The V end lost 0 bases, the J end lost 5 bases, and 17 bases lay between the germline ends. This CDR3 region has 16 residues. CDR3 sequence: CASSQDAGRRGNEQYF. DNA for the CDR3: TGTGCCAGCAGCCAAGATGCGGGAAGGAGGGGCAACGAGCAGTACTTC.

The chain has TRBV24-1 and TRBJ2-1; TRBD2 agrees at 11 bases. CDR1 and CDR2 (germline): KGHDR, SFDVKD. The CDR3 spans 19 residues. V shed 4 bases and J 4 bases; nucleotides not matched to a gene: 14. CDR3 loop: CATSDHPSLSGRGYNEQFF. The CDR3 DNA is TGTGCCACCAGTGACCACCCATCCCTTAGCGGGAGGGGGTACAATGAGCAGTTCTTC.

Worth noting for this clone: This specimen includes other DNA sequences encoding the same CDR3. The CDR3 sequence: CASSVRGKETQYF. In nucleotides, the CDR3 is TGCGCCAGCAGTGTAAGGGGGAAAGAGACCCAGTACTTC. The chain recombines TRBV10-2 with TRBJ2-5; D possibly corresponds to TRBD1 (6 bases). V lost 4 bases and J 3 bases, leaving 9 bases between the germline ends. Germline-derived CDR1 and CDR2 are WSHSY and SAAADI. The CDR3 is 13 residues long.

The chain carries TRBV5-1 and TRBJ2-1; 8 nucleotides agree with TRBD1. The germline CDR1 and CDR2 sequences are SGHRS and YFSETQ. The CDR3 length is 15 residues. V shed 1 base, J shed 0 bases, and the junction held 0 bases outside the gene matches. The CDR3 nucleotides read TGCGCCAGCAGCTTGACAGGGGGCTCCTACAATGAGCAGTTCTTC. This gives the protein CASSLTGGSYNEQFF.

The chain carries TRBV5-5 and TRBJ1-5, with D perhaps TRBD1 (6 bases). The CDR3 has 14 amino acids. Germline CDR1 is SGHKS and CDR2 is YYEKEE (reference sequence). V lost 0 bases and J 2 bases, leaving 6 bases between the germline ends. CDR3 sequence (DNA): TGTGCCAGCAGCTTGGAGGGGGGCAATCAGCCCCAGCATTTT. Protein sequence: CASSLEGGNQPQHF.

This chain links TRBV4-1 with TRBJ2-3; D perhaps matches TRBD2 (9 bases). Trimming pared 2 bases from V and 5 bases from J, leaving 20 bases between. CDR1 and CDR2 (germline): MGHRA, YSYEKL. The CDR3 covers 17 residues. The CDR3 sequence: CASSQSPLAGQVDTQYF. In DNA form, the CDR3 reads TGCGCCAGCAGCCAAAGTCCCCTAGCGGGACAGGTAGATACGCAGTATTTT.

CDR3 region: CASSYPGQGKYEQYF. CDR3 in DNA: TGTGCCAGTAGTTACCCGGGACAGGGAAAGTACGAGCAGTACTTC. The chain has TRBV19 and TRBJ2-7, with 9 bases lining up with TRBD1. From germline, CDR1 is LNHDA and CDR2 SQIVND (reference sequence). The CDR3 length is 15 residues. J lost 4 bases, V lost 5 bases, and 9 bases had no gene match.